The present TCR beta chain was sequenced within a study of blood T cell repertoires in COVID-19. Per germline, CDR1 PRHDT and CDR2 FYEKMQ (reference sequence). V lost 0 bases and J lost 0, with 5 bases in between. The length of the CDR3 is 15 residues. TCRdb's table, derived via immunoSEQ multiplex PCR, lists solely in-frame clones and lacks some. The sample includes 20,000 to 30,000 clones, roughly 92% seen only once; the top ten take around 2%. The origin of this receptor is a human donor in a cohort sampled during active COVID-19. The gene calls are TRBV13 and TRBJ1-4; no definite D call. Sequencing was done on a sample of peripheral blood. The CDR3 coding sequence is TGTGCCAGCAGCTTAGGCAGGCCAACTAATGAAAAACTGTTTTTT. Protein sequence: CASSLGRPTNEKLFF.